A single sample gave rise to the 20 T cell receptor beta chains below, sequenced in a study of CD4 T cells in relation to SARS-CoV-2 and coronaviruses. For these TCRs, the target antigens are not known. Sequenced by immunoSEQ multiplex PCR; TCRdb stores in-frame clones only, minus some. The table has 36,000 or so clones, 77% seen once. Sequenced input: memory CD4+ T cells from PBMCs, cultured in vitro. The receptors shown here come from an adult with COVID-19.

The chain employs TRBV7-8 and TRBJ2-7; 14 nucleotides match TRBD2. CDR1 and CDR2 (germline): SGHVS, FQNEAQ. Trimming at V came to 5 bases and at J to 3 bases, leaving 3 bases not matched to a gene. The CDR3 runs 15 residues. CDR3 nucleotides: TGTGCCAGCAGCGCCGGGACTAGCGGGAGCTACGAGCAGTACTTC. The encoded protein is CASSAGTSGSYEQYF.

This clone was picked up a small number of times. V usage is TRBV7-9 and J usage is TRBJ2-1, with D perhaps being TRBD1 or TRBD2 (6 bases each). CDR1 and CDR2 (germline): SEHNR, FQNEAQ (reference sequence). This CDR3 contains 12 residues. V was trimmed by 8 bases and J by 5 bases, leaving 10 bases between them. The CDR3 sequence: CASGGRNNEQFF. The CDR3 DNA is TGTGCCAGCGGGGGGCGCAACAATGAGCAGTTCTTC. Filled out from reference TRBV7-9 and TRBJ2-1, the complete variable domain reads DTGVSQNPRHKITKRGQNVTFRCDPISEHNRLYWYRQTLGQGPEFLTYFQNEAQLEKSRLLSDRFSAERPKGSFSTLEIQRTEQGDSAMYLCASGGRNNEQFFGPGTRLTVL.

The rearrangement joins TRBV11-3 to TRBJ2-2, with TRBD2 identical over 7 bases. The CDR3 loop spans 14 amino acids. Germline values: CDR1 SGHNT, CDR2 YENEEA. After removal of 5 bases from V and 3 bases from J, the junction contained 3 bases not matched to a gene. The DNA for the CDR3 is TGTGCCAGCAGCCTAGGACTAGACACCGGGGAGCTGTTTTTT. Translation gives CASSLGLDTGELFF. Complete variable domain (other parts from reference TRBV11-3 and TRBJ2-2): EAGVVQSPRYKIIEKKQPVAFWCNPISGHNTLYWYLQNLGQGPELLIRYENEEAVDDSQLPKDRFSAERLKGVDSTLKIQPAELGDSAVYLCASSLGLDTGELFFGEGSRLTVL.

The V and J genes are TRBV18 and TRBJ1-6, with 8 bases fitting TRBD1. Germline values: CDR1 KGHSH, CDR2 LQKENI. After removal of 0 bases from V and 7 bases from J, the junction contained 2 bases not matched to a gene. CDR3 length: 15 amino acids. CDR3 in amino acids: CASSPPGQANSPLHF. The CDR3, as DNA: TGTGCCAGCTCACCACCGGGACAGGCAAATTCACCCCTCCACTTT.

The genes are TRBV3-1 (or the pseudogene TRBV3-2) and TRBJ1-4; the D is unclear. Trimming took 9 bases from V and 2 from J, leaving 13 bases between them. The CDR3 contains 14 residues. Germline V gives CDR1 LGHDT, CDR2 YNNKEL (reference sequence). CDR3 loop: CASRVGGTNEKLFF. The CDR3 DNA sequence: TGTGCCAGTAGGGTGGGAGGCACTAATGAAAAACTGTTTTTT.

This chain links TRBV30 with TRBJ2-3; D gene uncertain. The CDR3 totals 13 residues. CDR1 and CDR2 from the germline V gene are GTSNPN and SVGIG (reference sequence). Trimming shortened V by 1 base and J by 15 bases, and 20 bases separated the two germline ends. CDR3 DNA sequence: TGTGCCTGGAGTGACCGATCGACGCCCCGGGTATATTTT. Encoded protein: CAWSDRSTPRVYF.

V gene TRBV30 combines with J gene TRBJ2-1, with 13 bases lining up with TRBD2. The CDR3 has 16 residues. V lost 1 base and J lost 7; bases outside the gene matches: 7. Germline loops: CDR1 GTSNPN, CDR2 SVGIG (reference sequence). The CDR3 DNA reads as TGTGCCTGGAGTGGACCGGGACTAGCGGGACTTAATGAGCAGTTCTTC. As protein: CAWSGPGLAGLNEQFF.

The CDR3 DNA reads as TGCGCCAGCAGCTTCCTGACTAGCGGGAGCACAGATACGCAGTATTTT. Translated, it gives CASSFLTSGSTDTQYF. V gene TRBV5-1 combines with J gene TRBJ2-3, with 10 bases aligning to TRBD2. CDR1 is SGHRS and CDR2 is YFSETQ in the germline V gene. There are 16 residues in the CDR3. The J segment lost 0 bases and the V segment lost 2 bases, leaving 3 bases of the junction unmatched.

The V and J genes are TRBV10-3 and TRBJ2-3, with D maybe TRBD1 (5 bases). Germline CDR1 ENHRY, CDR2 SYGVKD. Trimming took off 2 bases at V and 0 bases at J, with 12 bases between the two ends. This CDR3 is 16 amino acids long. DNA of the CDR3: TGTGCCATCAGTGAGCGAGAAGGGGCTAGCACAGATACGCAGTATTTT. This gives the protein CAISEREGASTDTQYF.

This clone was seen more than once but under ten times. This chain connects TRBV24-1 to TRBJ2-1; possibly TRBD1 or TRBD2 for D (5 bases each). From germline, CDR1 is KGHDR and CDR2 SFDVKD. The CDR3 is made up of 17 amino acids. V was trimmed by 9 bases and J by 6 bases, leaving 26 bases between them. As DNA, the CDR3 is TGTGCCACCCAGAACGTGCCGGGGCGGCAGGACTCCAATGAGCAGTTCTTC. This codes for CATQNVPGRQDSNEQFF.

The rearrangement joins TRBV7-9 to TRBJ2-2, with D unresolved. This CDR3 comprises 14 residues. Trimming stripped 2 bases from V and 2 bases from J, with 6 bases between. Germline loops: CDR1 SEHNR, CDR2 FQNEAQ (reference sequence). For the CDR3, the DNA is TGTGCCAGCAGCTTAACTGCCAACACCGGGGAGCTGTTTTTT. Translated: CASSLTANTGELFF. The variable domain in full, with the rest retrieved from reference TRBV7-9 and TRBJ2-2, is DTGVSQNPRHKITKRGQNVTFRCDPISEHNRLYWYRQTLGQGPEFLTYFQNEAQLEKSRLLSDRFSAERPKGSFSTLEIQRTEQGDSAMYLCASSLTANTGELFFGEGSRLTVL.

The J gene is TRBJ2-7, the V gene TRBV9, with D tentatively TRBD1 or TRBD2 (5 bases each). V lost 3 bases and J lost 0, with 22 bases in between. The CDR3 spans 18 residues. Germline V CDR1 and CDR2: SGDLS, YYNGEE. CDR3: CASSEGDRGDIFSYEQYF. The CDR3 coding sequence is TGTGCCAGCAGCGAGGGAGATAGGGGCGATATATTCTCCTACGAGCAGTACTTC.

V and J are TRBV5-1 and TRBJ1-1, with 9 bases lining up with TRBD1. This CDR3 has 14 residues. Germline V gives CDR1 SGHRS, CDR2 YFSETQ. V was clipped by 3 bases and J by 4 bases; unmatched bases: 4. The CDR3 spells CASSYVGQGTEAFF. In DNA form, the CDR3 reads TGCGCCAGCAGCTACGTGGGACAGGGCACTGAAGCTTTCTTT.

The CDR3 protein is CASSVVPVEDTIYF. CDR3 sequence (DNA): TGTGCCAGCAGCGTAGTTCCAGTCGAGGACACCATATATTTT. The chain couples TRBV9 to TRBJ1-3, with unresolved D. The CDR3 sequence is 14 residues long. Germline V gives CDR1 SGDLS, CDR2 YYNGEE. V gave up 0 bases and J gave up 8 bases, with 12 bases separating them.

The chain has TRBV5-1 and TRBJ2-5; tentatively, D is TRBD1 (5 bases). This CDR3 contains 15 residues. Germline V gene sequence: CDR1 SGHRS, CDR2 YFSETQ. V was cut by 4 bases and J by 2 bases, with 15 bases left in between. CDR3 coding DNA: TGCGCCAGCAGCCCGACCCTGCAGGGTCAAGAGACCCAGTACTTC. It specifies CASSPTLQGQETQYF.

This sequence joins TRBV30 and TRBJ1-1; 8 positions agree with TRBD1. The CDR3 sequence is 12 residues long. With V trimmed by 3 bases and J by 11 bases, 8 bases remained unmatched. Germline V gene sequence: CDR1 GTSNPN, CDR2 SVGIG (reference sequence). CDR3 in amino acids: CAWRGGQGDAFF. The CDR3 DNA sequence: TGTGCCTGGAGGGGAGGACAGGGTGACGCTTTCTTT.

The CDR3 sequence: CASSQDLAGGPQKTQYF. For the CDR3, the DNA is TGCGCCAGCAGCCAAGATCTAGCGGGAGGGCCTCAAAAGACCCAGTACTTC. The chain joins TRBV4-1 to TRBJ2-5; TRBD2 matches at 12 bases. Germline V lookup: CDR1 MGHRA, CDR2 YSYEKL. V shed 0 bases, J shed 6 bases, and the junction held 8 bases outside the gene matches. The CDR3 is 17 residues long.

This sequence joins TRBV4-3 and TRBJ2-2, with TRBD2 matching over 11 bases. The ends lost 0 bases at V and 4 bases at J; junction bases unmatched: 19. Germline V gene sequence: CDR1 LGHNA, CDR2 YSLEER. This CDR3 has 22 residues. The CDR3 DNA follows: TGCGCCAGCAGCCAAGAAGAAGGGGGGGACATAGCGGGAGGGCCGGGCACCGGGGAGCTGTTTTTT. Residues: CASSQEEGGDIAGGPGTGELFF.

The chain joins TRBV19 to TRBJ1-3; 9 bases align to TRBD1. Unmatched junction bases numbered 11, after V lost 3 bases and J lost 2 bases. The germline V gene has CDR1 LNHDA and CDR2 SQIVND (reference sequence). The CDR3 spans 18 residues. DNA for the CDR3: TGTGCCAGTAGTATCTCCTTTTGGGACAGGGAGACTGGAAACACCATATATTTT. Translation: CASSISFWDRETGNTIYF.

The chain links TRBV19 to TRBJ2-1, with a possible D match to TRBD2 (6 bases). CDR1 LNHDA and CDR2 SQIVND come from the germline V gene (reference sequence). Deletions cut 4 bases from V and 6 bases from J, with 13 bases between. CDR3 length: 14 amino acids. The CDR3 DNA reads TGTGCCAGTAGTAGAACGCGGGACCCCAATGAGCAGTTCTTC. Translating it yields CASSRTRDPNEQFF. Together with reference TRBV19 and TRBJ2-1, the CDR3 gives the full variable domain: DGGITQSPKYLFRKEGQNVTLSCEQNLNHDAMYWYRQDPGQGLRLIYYSQIVNDFQKGDIAEGYSVSREKKESFPLTVTSAQKNPTAFYLCASSRTRDPNEQFFGPGTRLTVL.